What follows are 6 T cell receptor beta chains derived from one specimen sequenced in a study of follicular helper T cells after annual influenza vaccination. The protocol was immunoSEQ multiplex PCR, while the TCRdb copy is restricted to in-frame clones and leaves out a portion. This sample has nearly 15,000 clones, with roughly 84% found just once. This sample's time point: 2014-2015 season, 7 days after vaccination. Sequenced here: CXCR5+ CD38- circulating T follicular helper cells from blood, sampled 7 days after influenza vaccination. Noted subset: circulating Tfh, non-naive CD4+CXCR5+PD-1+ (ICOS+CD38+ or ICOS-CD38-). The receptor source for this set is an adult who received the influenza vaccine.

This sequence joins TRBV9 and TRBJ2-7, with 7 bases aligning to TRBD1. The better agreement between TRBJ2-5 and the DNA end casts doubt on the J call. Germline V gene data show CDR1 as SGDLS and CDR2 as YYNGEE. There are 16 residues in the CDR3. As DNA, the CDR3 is TGTGCCAGCAGCGTGACAGGGACGGGGTTTGGAGAGACCCAGTACTTC. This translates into CASSVTGTGFGETQYF.

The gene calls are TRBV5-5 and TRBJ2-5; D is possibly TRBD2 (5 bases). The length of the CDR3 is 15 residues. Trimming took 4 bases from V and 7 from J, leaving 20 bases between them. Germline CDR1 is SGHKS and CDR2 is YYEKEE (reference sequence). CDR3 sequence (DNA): TGTGCCAGCAGCGACTTATTGGGTTTTCGGGGGACCCAGTACTTC. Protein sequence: CASSDLLGFRGTQYF.

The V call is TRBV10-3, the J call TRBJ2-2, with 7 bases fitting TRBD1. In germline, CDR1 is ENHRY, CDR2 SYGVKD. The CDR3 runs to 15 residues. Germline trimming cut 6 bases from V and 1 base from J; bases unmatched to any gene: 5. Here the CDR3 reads CAIRQGLENTGELFF. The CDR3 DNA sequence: TGTGCCATCAGACAGGGGCTGGAGAACACCGGGGAGCTGTTTTTT.

CDR3 in amino acids: CASRSRTGPYEQYF. DNA of the CDR3: TGTGCCAGTAGATCCCGGACAGGGCCCTACGAGCAGTACTTC. This rearrangement joins TRBV19 to TRBJ2-7, with 8 bases that match TRBD1. The CDR3 has 14 amino acids. Germline-derived CDR1 and CDR2 are LNHDA and SQIVND (reference sequence). V shed 6 bases, J shed 2 bases, and the junction held 6 bases outside the gene matches. Full variable domain (outside the CDR3, taken from reference TRBV19 and TRBJ2-7): DGGITQSPKYLFRKEGQNVTLSCEQNLNHDAMYWYRQDPGQGLRLIYYSQIVNDFQKGDIAEGYSVSREKKESFPLTVTSAQKNPTAFYLCASRSRTGPYEQYFGPGTRLTVT.

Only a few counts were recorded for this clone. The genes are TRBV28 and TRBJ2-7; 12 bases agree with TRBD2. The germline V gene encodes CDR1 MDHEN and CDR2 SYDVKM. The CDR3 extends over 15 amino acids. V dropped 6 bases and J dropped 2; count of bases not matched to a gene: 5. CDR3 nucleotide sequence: TGTGCCAGCAGCTCCTGGACTAGCGGGACCTACGAGCAGTACTTC. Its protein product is CASSSWTSGTYEQYF.

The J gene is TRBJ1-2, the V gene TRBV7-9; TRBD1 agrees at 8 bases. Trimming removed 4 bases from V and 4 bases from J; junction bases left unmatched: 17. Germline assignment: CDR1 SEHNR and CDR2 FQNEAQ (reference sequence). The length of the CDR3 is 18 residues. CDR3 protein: CASSYGGSRQGLPYGYTF. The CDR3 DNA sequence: TGTGCCAGCAGCTATGGGGGGTCAAGACAGGGGCTCCCCTATGGCTACACCTTC.